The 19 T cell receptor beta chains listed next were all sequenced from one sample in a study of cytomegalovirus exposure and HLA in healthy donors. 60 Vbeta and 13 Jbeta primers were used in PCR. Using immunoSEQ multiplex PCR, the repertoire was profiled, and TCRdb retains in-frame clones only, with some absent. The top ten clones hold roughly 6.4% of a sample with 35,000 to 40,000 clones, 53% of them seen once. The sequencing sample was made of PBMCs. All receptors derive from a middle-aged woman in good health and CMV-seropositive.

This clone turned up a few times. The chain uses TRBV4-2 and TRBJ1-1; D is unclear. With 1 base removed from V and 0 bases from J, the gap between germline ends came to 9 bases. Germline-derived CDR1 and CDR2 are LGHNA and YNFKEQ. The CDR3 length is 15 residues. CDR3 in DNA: TGTGCCAGCAGCCAAGCCCCCACACTGAACACTGAAGCTTTCTTT. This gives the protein CASSQAPTLNTEAFF.

CDR3 region: CASSLPAGTGGNEQFF. The CDR3 coding sequence is TGCGCCAGCAGCCTCCCTGCCGGGACAGGGGGGAATGAGCAGTTCTTC. The chain joins TRBV4-1 to TRBJ2-1; 11 bases match TRBD1. The ends lost 4 bases at V and 7 bases at J; junction bases unmatched: 9. This CDR3 region has 16 residues. CDR1 MGHRA and CDR2 YSYEKL come from the germline V gene.

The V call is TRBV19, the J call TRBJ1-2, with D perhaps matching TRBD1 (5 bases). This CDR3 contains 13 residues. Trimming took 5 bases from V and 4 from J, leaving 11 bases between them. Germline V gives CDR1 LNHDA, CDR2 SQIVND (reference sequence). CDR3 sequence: CASSPWGAYGYTF. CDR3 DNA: TGTGCCAGTAGTCCCTGGGGCGCCTATGGCTACACCTTC.

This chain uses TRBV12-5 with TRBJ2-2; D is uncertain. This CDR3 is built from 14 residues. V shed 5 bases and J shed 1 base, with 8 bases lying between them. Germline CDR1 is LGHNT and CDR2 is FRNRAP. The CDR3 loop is CASGPPGNTGELFF. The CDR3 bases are TGTGCTAGTGGTCCGCCAGGGAACACCGGGGAGCTGTTTTTT. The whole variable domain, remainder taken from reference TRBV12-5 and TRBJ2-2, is DARVTQTPRHKVTEMGQEVTMRCQPILGHNTVFWYRQTMMQGLELLAYFRNRAPLDDSGMPKDRFSAEMPDATLATLKIQPSEPRDSAVYFCASGPPGNTGELFFGEGSRLTVL.

CDR3 amino acids: CASGSGGAYTQYF. The CDR3 DNA follows: TGTGCCAGCGGTAGCGGGGGGGCGTATACGCAGTATTTT. The J gene is TRBJ2-3, the V gene TRBV6-6; 11 nucleotides align to TRBD2. The CDR3 covers 13 residues. V shed 8 bases and J 7 bases; nucleotides not matched to a gene: 5. The germline gives CDR1 MNHNY, CDR2 SVGAGI (reference sequence).

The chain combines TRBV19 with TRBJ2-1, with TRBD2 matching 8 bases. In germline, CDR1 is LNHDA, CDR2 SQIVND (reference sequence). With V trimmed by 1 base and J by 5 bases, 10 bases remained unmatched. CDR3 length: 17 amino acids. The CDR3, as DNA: TGTGCCAGTAGTATAGTTGTCGCTAGCGGGCCGAACAATGAGCAGTTCTTC. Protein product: CASSIVVASGPNNEQFF.

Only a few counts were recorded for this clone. DNA of the CDR3: TGTGCCAGTAGTATAGCGTCCAGGGGGAATCAGCCCCAGCATTTT. Translated, it gives CASSIASRGNQPQHF. This chain joins TRBV19 and TRBJ1-5, with 7 bases identical to TRBD1. After removal of 1 base from V and 4 bases from J, the junction contained 4 bases not matched to a gene. The CDR3 has 15 residues. Germline CDR1 reads LNHDA; CDR2 reads SQIVND (reference sequence).

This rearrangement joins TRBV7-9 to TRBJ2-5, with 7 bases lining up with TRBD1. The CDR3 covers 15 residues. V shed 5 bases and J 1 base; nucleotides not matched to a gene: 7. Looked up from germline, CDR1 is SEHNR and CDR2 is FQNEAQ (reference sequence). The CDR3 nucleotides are TGTGCCAGCAGCGCAAGGGGGACAGCCCAAGAGACCCAGTACTTC. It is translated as CASSARGTAQETQYF.

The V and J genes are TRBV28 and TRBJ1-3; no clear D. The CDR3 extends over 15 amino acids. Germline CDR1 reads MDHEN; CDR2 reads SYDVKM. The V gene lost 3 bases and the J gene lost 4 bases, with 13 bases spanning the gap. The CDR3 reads CASSFGPERGNTIYF. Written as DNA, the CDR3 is TGTGCCAGCAGTTTTGGGCCAGAAAGGGGAAACACCATATATTTT.

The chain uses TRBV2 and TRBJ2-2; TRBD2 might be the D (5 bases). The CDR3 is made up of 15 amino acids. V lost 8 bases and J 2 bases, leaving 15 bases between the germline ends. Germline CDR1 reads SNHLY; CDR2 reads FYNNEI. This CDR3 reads CASSVGGPNTGELFF. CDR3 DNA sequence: TGTGCCAGCTCTGTTGGCGGGCCCAACACCGGGGAGCTGTTTTTT. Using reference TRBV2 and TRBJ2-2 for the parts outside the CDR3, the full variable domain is EPEVTQTPSHQVTQMGQEVILRCVPISNHLYFYWYRQILGQKVEFLVSFYNNEISEKSEIFDDQFSVERPDGSNFTLKIRSTKLEDSAMYFCASSVGGPNTGELFFGEGSRLTVL.

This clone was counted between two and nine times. CDR3 amino acids: CASSPRGQGAINIQYF. The DNA for the CDR3 is TGCGCCAGCAGCCCCCGAGGACAGGGGGCTATAAACATTCAGTACTTC. The chain is built from TRBV4-1 and TRBJ2-4; 11 bases are a match to TRBD1. V was pared by 4 bases and J by 6 bases, with 8 bases of the junction left unmatched. The CDR3 length is 16 residues. The V gene's germline CDR1 is MGHRA and CDR2 YSYEKL.

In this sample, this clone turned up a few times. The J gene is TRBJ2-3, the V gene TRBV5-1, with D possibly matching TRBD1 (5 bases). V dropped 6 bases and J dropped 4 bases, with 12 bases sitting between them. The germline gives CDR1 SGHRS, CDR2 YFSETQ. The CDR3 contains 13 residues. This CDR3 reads CASTLGAADTQYF. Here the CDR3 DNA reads TGCGCCAGCACCTTAGGGGCGGCAGATACGCAGTATTTT.

The CDR3 spells CASSLFAGAETQYF. In nucleotides, the CDR3 is TGTGCCAGCAGCTTATTTGCGGGGGCAGAGACCCAGTACTTC. This chain joins TRBV7-2 and TRBJ2-5; possibly TRBD2 for D (7 bases). Looked up from germline, CDR1 is SGHTA and CDR2 is FQGNSA. Trimming removed 2 bases at V and 4 bases at J, with 11 bases between. The CDR3 extends over 14 amino acids.

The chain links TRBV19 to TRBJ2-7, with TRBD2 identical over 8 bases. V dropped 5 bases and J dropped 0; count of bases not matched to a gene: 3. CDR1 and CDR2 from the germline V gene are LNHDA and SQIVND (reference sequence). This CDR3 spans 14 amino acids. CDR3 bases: TGTGCCAGTAGTTCGGGGGGGTTCTCCTACGAGCAGTACTTC. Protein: CASSSGGFSYEQYF. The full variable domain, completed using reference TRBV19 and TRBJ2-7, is DGGITQSPKYLFRKEGQNVTLSCEQNLNHDAMYWYRQDPGQGLRLIYYSQIVNDFQKGDIAEGYSVSREKKESFPLTVTSAQKNPTAFYLCASSSGGFSYEQYFGPGTRLTVT.

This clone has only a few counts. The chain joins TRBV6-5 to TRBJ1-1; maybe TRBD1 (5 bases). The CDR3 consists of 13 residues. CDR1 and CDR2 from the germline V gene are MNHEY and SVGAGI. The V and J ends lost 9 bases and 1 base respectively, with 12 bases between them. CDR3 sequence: CASTRDSNTEAFF. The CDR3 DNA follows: TGTGCCAGTACCCGGGACTCGAACACTGAAGCTTTCTTT.

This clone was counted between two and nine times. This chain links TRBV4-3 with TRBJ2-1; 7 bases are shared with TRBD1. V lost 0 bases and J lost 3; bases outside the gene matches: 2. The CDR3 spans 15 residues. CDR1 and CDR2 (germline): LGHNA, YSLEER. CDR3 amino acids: CASSQDRGNYNEQFF. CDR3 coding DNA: TGCGCCAGCAGCCAAGACAGGGGGAACTACAATGAGCAGTTCTTC.

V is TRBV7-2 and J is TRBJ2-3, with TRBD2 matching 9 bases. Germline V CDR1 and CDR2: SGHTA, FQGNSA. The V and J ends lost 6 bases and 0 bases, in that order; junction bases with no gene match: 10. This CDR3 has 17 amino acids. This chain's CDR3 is CASRYSGGPRSTDTQYF. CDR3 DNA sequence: TGTGCCAGCAGGTATAGCGGGGGACCCCGGAGCACAGATACGCAGTATTTT.

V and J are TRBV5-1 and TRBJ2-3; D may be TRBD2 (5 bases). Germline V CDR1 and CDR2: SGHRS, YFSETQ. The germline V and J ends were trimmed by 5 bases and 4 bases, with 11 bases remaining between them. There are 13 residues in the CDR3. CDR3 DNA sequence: TGCGCCAGCAGTCCGGGGTCGTCAGATACGCAGTATTTT. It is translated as CASSPGSSDTQYF.

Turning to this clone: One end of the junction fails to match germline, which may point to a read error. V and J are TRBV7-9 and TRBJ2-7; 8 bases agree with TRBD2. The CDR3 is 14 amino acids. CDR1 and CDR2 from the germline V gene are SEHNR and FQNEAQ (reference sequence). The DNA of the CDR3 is TGTGCCAGCACCTTAAGCGGGGGAGTATACGAGCAGTACTTC. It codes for CASTLSGGVYEQYF.